Following are 30 T cell receptor beta chains from one sample sequenced in a study of blood T cell repertoires in COVID-19. Sequencing was performed with immunoSEQ multiplex PCR; in TCRdb, only in-frame clones are kept and a portion is missing. This repertoire shows about 260,000 clones, about 91% found once; its top ten account for approximately 2.6%. Sequences were obtained from peripheral blood. These receptors were collected from a person aged 18-29 years with COVID-19, enrolled during active disease.

The genes are TRBV18 and TRBJ2-7; tentatively, D is TRBD2 (5 bases). V dropped 2 bases and J dropped 6 bases, with 11 bases sitting between them. This CDR3 is 13 amino acids long. The germline gives CDR1 KGHSH, CDR2 LQKENI. The CDR3 DNA is TGTGCCAGCTCACCAGAGAGGGAAGGCGAGCAGTACTTC. It is translated as CASSPEREGEQYF.

This clone was detected once. V and J are TRBV5-5 and TRBJ2-1; TRBD1 is a possible D gene (5 bases). The V gene lost 2 bases and the J gene lost 7 bases, with 16 bases spanning the gap. Germline-derived CDR1 and CDR2 are SGHKS and YYEKEE (reference sequence). This CDR3 has 15 residues. The CDR3 reads CASSFGPEGDNEQFF. The CDR3 DNA is TGTGCCAGCAGCTTCGGGCCCGAAGGGGATAATGAGCAGTTCTTC.

This chain uses TRBV6-5 with TRBJ1-5; no clear D. The CDR3 extends over 10 amino acids. Germline assignment: CDR1 MNHEY and CDR2 SVGAGI. With 8 bases removed from V and 4 bases from J, the gap between germline ends came to 3 bases. The CDR3 nucleotides are TGTGCCAGCCATAATCAGCCCCAGCATTTT. Translating it yields CASHNQPQHF.

There are many counts of this clone. This chain joins TRBV18 and TRBJ1-2, with a possible D match to TRBD1 (5 bases). Trimming cost V 0 bases and J 3 bases, with 14 bases left between them. Looked up from germline, CDR1 is KGHSH and CDR2 is LQKENI. This CDR3 has 16 residues. The CDR3 DNA reads as TGTGCCAGCTCACCACCTGGGACCACGGGGGACTATGGCTACACCTTC. Protein product: CASSPPGTTGDYGYTF.

This clone was recorded once. This CDR3 reads CASSFGREETQYF. For the CDR3, the DNA is TGTGCCAGCAGCTTCGGGAGGGAAGAGACCCAGTACTTC. J is TRBJ2-5 and V is TRBV11-2; TRBD2 agrees at 8 bases. The junction had 0 bases not matched to a gene; V was cut back by 3 bases and J by 3 bases. There are 13 residues in the CDR3. Germline assignment: CDR1 SGHAT and CDR2 FQNNGV.

The chain has TRBV11-3 and TRBJ2-1; 8 bases are a match to TRBD2. This CDR3 is built from 17 residues. With V trimmed by 1 base and J by 4 bases, 9 bases remained unmatched. Germline V gene data show CDR1 as SGHNT and CDR2 as YENEEA. The CDR3 here is CASSLGQREILYNEQFF. DNA for the CDR3: TGTGCCAGCAGCTTAGGACAGCGGGAGATATTATACAATGAGCAGTTCTTC.

This clone was counted a few times. V is TRBV29-1 and J is TRBJ2-1; 13 positions agree with TRBD2. The V segment lost 5 bases and the J segment 4 bases; nucleotides outside the gene matches: 5. Germline loops: CDR1 SQVTM, CDR2 ANQGSEA. The CDR3 sequence is 15 residues long. The CDR3 region is CSVRGLAGLYNEQFF. CDR3 bases: TGCAGCGTTCGGGGACTAGCGGGACTATACAATGAGCAGTTCTTC.

The CDR3 reads CASSTPGLAGTNEQFF. Here the CDR3 DNA reads TGTGCCAGTAGTACCCCGGGACTAGCGGGAACGAATGAGCAGTTCTTC. The chain couples TRBV19 to TRBJ2-1, with 13 bases aligning to TRBD2. The CDR3 length is 16 residues. V lost 4 bases and J lost 7; bases outside the gene matches: 7. Germline loops: CDR1 LNHDA, CDR2 SQIVND (reference sequence).

The J gene is TRBJ2-4, the V gene TRBV12-3 or TRBV12-4, with a tentative D call TRBD1 (7 bases). This CDR3 has 13 amino acids. With 6 bases removed from V and 8 bases from J, the gap between germline ends came to 14 bases. The CDR3 loop is CASRLTGEDIQYF. DNA for the CDR3: TGTGCCAGCAGGCTTACAGGGGAGGACATTCAGTACTTC.

J is TRBJ2-2 and V is TRBV27; no clear D. From germline, CDR1 is MNHEY and CDR2 SMNVEV (reference sequence). Trimming removed 4 bases at V and 5 bases at J, with 11 bases between. The CDR3 runs 14 residues. CDR3 loop: CASSSPSLTGELFF. For the CDR3, the DNA is TGTGCCAGCAGTTCTCCTTCCTTAACCGGGGAGCTGTTTTTT.

The chain combines TRBV6-5 with TRBJ2-5; TRBD1 aligns across 8 bases. V lost 11 bases and J lost 0; bases outside the gene matches: 2. This CDR3 contains 12 residues. Germline V gene sequence: CDR1 MNHEY, CDR2 SVGAGI. As DNA, the CDR3 is TGTGCCGCGACAGGGGACCAAGAGACCCAGTACTTC. It specifies CAATGDQETQYF.

As DNA, the CDR3 is TGTGCCAGCAGCTTGGGACAGGAGGCTTATAGCAATCAGCCCCAGCATTTT. Protein product: CASSLGQEAYSNQPQHF. The J gene is TRBJ1-5, the V gene TRBV5-6; a possible D gene is TRBD1 (6 bases). Germline-derived CDR1 and CDR2 are SGHDT and YYEEEE. This CDR3 contains 17 residues. Deletions cut 0 bases from V and 0 bases from J, with 13 bases between.

The DNA for the CDR3 is TGTGCCAGCAGTTCCTATAGCGGGAGCACAGATACGCAGTATTTT. It translates to CASSSYSGSTDTQYF. J is TRBJ2-3 and V is TRBV6-5; the match to TRBD2 covers 7 bases. The CDR3 totals 15 residues. V shed 4 bases and J 0 bases; nucleotides not matched to a gene: 4. Per the germline V gene, CDR1 is MNHEY and CDR2 is SVGAGI.

V usage is TRBV13 and J usage is TRBJ1-2; TRBD1 matches at 10 bases. The CDR3 is made up of 14 amino acids. Germline loops: CDR1 PRHDT, CDR2 FYEKMQ (reference sequence). V lost 4 bases, J lost 7 bases, and 6 bases stayed unmatched. The CDR3 bases are TGTGCCAGCAGCTACGACAGGGGGCTCGGTGGCTACACCTTC. Encoded protein: CASSYDRGLGGYTF.

V and J are TRBV19 and TRBJ1-4; TRBD1 might be the D (6 bases). Looked up from germline, CDR1 is LNHDA and CDR2 is SQIVND (reference sequence). The CDR3 runs to 13 residues. Trimming removed 2 bases from V and 7 bases from J, with 8 bases in between. CDR3 DNA sequence: TGTGCCAGTAGTATATCGACAGGTGAAAAACTGTTTTTT. Its protein is CASSISTGEKLFF.

V usage is TRBV19 and J usage is TRBJ1-2; 8 positions agree with TRBD1. The CDR3 covers 16 residues. V lost 4 bases to trimming and J lost 2 bases; unmatched junction nucleotides: 9. From germline, CDR1 is LNHDA and CDR2 SQIVND (reference sequence). The CDR3 here is CASSSPGQDLNYGYTF. The CDR3 DNA reads as TGTGCCAGTAGTAGCCCGGGACAGGACTTAAACTATGGCTACACCTTC.

This rearrangement joins TRBV6-6 to TRBJ2-7, with TRBD2 identical over 8 bases. CDR3 length equals 14 residues. Germline CDR1 MNHNY, CDR2 SVGAGI (reference sequence). V lost 2 bases, J lost 3 bases, and 3 bases stayed unmatched. In nucleotides, the CDR3 is TGTGCCAGCAGTTACGGAGCGGGAGACTACGAGCAGTACTTC. This codes for CASSYGAGDYEQYF.

This chain connects TRBV24-1 to TRBJ2-3; 7 bases map to TRBD1. The CDR3 consists of 16 residues. The germline V gene has CDR1 KGHDR and CDR2 SFDVKD. The ends lost 3 bases at V and 0 bases at J; junction bases unmatched: 5. The CDR3, as DNA: TGTGCCACCAGTGATGCCGGGACAGCAAGCACAGATACGCAGTATTTT. Protein: CATSDAGTASTDTQYF.

The chain joins TRBV10-3 to TRBJ2-7, with 14 positions matching TRBD2. From germline, CDR1 is ENHRY and CDR2 SYGVKD. The CDR3 runs to 13 residues. The J segment lost 6 bases and the V segment lost 6 bases, leaving 1 base of the junction unmatched. The CDR3 reads CAIRGTSGSEQYF. The CDR3 region has the DNA TGTGCCATCAGGGGGACTAGCGGGAGCGAGCAGTACTTC.

The rearrangement links TRBV3-1 (or the pseudogene TRBV3-2) to TRBJ2-3; D is perhaps TRBD2 (5 bases). This CDR3 contains 13 residues. Trimming took 4 bases from V and 2 from J, leaving 7 bases between them. Germline CDR1 LGHDT, CDR2 YNNKEL (reference sequence). The CDR3 bases are TGTGCCAGCAGCCCGGGGAACACAGATACGCAGTATTTT. Translating it yields CASSPGNTDTQYF.

V gene TRBV6-1 combines with J gene TRBJ2-1; 10 bases fit TRBD2. Germline-derived CDR1 and CDR2 are MNHNS and SASEGT. The CDR3 extends over 15 amino acids. V shed 2 bases, J shed 4 bases, and the junction held 2 bases outside the gene matches. For the CDR3, the DNA is TGTGCCAGCAGTGAACGGACTAGCGGATACAATGAGCAGTTCTTC. This codes for CASSERTSGYNEQFF.

This chain uses TRBV7-3 with TRBJ2-1; 7 positions agree with TRBD1. In germline, CDR1 is SGHTA, CDR2 FQGTGA. With V trimmed by 5 bases and J by 3 bases, 7 bases remained unmatched. The CDR3 runs to 15 residues. The CDR3 bases are TGTGCCAGCAGCACTGGACAGGTCCGCTACAATGAGCAGTTCTTC. Its translation: CASSTGQVRYNEQFF.

The rearrangement uses TRBV3-1 (or the pseudogene TRBV3-2) and TRBJ1-6, with D unresolved. The ends were cut back, 6 bases at V and 1 base at J, with 10 bases in the middle. Germline assignment: CDR1 LGHDT and CDR2 YNNKEL (reference sequence). The CDR3 is 15 residues long. CDR3 amino acids: CASRARVSYNSPLHF. Here the CDR3 DNA reads TGTGCCAGCAGGGCGCGGGTTTCCTATAATTCACCCCTCCACTTT.

The chain uses TRBV28 and TRBJ1-2; TRBD1 aligns across 7 bases. Unmatched junction bases numbered 12, after V lost 5 bases and J lost 3 bases. The CDR3 spans 16 residues. Germline-derived CDR1 and CDR2 are MDHEN and SYDVKM. CDR3 DNA sequence: TGTGCCAGCAGTCCTCTCACCGGGACAGTTTACTATGGCTACACCTTC. It translates to CASSPLTGTVYYGYTF.

Here the CDR3 DNA reads TGTGCCAGCTCACCCGGACAGGGGTCCACTGAAGCTTTCTTT. Encoded protein: CASSPGQGSTEAFF. The chain recombines TRBV18 with TRBJ1-1; 9 bases agree with TRBD1. CDR1 KGHSH and CDR2 LQKENI come from the germline V gene. This CDR3 contains 14 residues. Trimming removed 3 bases from V and 4 bases from J; junction bases left unmatched: 3.

This chain joins TRBV10-2 and TRBJ2-7; TRBD2 is a possible D gene (5 bases). V dropped 7 bases and J dropped 4 bases, with 14 bases sitting between them. The CDR3 length is 13 residues. Germline V gene data show CDR1 as WSHSY and CDR2 as SAAADI. The CDR3 nucleotides read TGCGCCAGCACCGAGTTGCGCGGGTACGAGCAGTACTTC. Translated: CASTELRGYEQYF.

This chain links TRBV9 with TRBJ2-2, with 7 bases matching TRBD1. CDR1 is SGDLS, CDR2 YYNGEE, per germline. Trimming cost V 3 bases and J 7 bases; bases outside gene matches: 9. This CDR3 contains 15 residues. The CDR3 DNA is TGTGCCAGCAGCGCGCGGACAGGCATGAGCGGGGAGCTGTTTTTT. Residues: CASSARTGMSGELFF.

The table lists this clone with a count of one. The chain has TRBV4-1 and TRBJ2-7; 8 bases agree with TRBD2. The CDR3 loop spans 19 amino acids. Germline values: CDR1 MGHRA, CDR2 YSYEKL. The trim removed 3 bases at V and 2 bases at J, leaving 18 bases unmatched. The CDR3 region is CASSQYPREAGVLAYEQYF. CDR3 nucleotide sequence: TGCGCCAGCAGCCAGTACCCACGGGAAGCGGGAGTGCTGGCCTACGAGCAGTACTTC.

The chain has TRBV5-5 and TRBJ2-3; no clear D. Per germline, CDR1 SGHKS and CDR2 YYEKEE (reference sequence). CDR3 length equals 17 residues. Trimming shortened V by 2 bases and J by 0 bases, and 16 bases separated the two germline ends. The chain's CDR3 is CASSFSSVIASTDTQYF. CDR3 nucleotides: TGTGCCAGCAGCTTCTCAAGCGTTATAGCTAGCACAGATACGCAGTATTTT. Complete variable domain (other parts from reference TRBV5-5 and TRBJ2-3): DAGVTQSPTHLIKTRGQQVTLRCSPISGHKSVSWYQQVLGQGPQFIFQYYEKEERGRGNFPDRFSARQFPNYSSELNVNALLLGDSALYLCASSFSSVIASTDTQYFGPGTRLTVL.

This chain connects TRBV9 to TRBJ1-1; 11 bases agree with TRBD1. The CDR3 runs 16 residues. The V and J ends lost 4 bases and 5 bases, in that order; junction bases with no gene match: 10. Germline values: CDR1 SGDLS, CDR2 YYNGEE. CDR3 sequence (DNA): TGTGCCAGCAGCCCGCCGGGACAGGGGGTATGGACTGAAGCTTTCTTT. Translated, it gives CASSPPGQGVWTEAFF.